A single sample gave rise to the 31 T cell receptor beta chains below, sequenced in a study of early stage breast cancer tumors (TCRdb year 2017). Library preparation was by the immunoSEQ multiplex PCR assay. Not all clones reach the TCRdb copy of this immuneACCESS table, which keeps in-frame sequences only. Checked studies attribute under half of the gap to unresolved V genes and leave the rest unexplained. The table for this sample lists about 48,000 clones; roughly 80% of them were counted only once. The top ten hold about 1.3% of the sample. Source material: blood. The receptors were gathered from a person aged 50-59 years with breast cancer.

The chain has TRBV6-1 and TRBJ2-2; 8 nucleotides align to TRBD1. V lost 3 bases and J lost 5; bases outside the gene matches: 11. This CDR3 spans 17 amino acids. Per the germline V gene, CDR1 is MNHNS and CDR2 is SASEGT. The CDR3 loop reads CASSDYSWQGATGELFF. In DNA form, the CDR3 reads TGTGCCAGCAGTGATTATTCGTGGCAGGGGGCAACCGGGGAGCTGTTTTTT.

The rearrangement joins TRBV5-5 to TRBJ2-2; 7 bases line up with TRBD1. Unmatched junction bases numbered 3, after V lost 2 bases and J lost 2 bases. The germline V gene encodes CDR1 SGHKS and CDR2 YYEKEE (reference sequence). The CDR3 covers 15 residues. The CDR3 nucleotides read TGTGCCAGCAGCTTACTAGGGGGCAACACCGGGGAGCTGTTTTTT. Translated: CASSLLGGNTGELFF.

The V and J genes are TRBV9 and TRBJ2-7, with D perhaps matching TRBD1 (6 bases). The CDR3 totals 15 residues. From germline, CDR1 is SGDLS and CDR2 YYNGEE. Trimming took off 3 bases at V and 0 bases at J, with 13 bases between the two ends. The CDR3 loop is CASSAGTSFSYEQYF. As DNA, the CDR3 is TGTGCCAGCAGCGCCGGGACATCTTTCTCCTACGAGCAGTACTTC.

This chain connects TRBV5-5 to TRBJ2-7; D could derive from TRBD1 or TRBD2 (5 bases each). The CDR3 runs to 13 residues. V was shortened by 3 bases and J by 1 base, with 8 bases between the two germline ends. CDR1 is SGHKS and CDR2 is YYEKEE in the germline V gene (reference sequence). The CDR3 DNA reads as TGTGCCAGCAGCTGGGACGGATCCTACGAGCAGTACTTC. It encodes CASSWDGSYEQYF.

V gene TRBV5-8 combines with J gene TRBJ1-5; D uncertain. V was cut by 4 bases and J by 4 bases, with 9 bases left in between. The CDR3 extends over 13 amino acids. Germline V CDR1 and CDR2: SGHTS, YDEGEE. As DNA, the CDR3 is TGTGCCAGCAGCACCCAGGTAAATCAGCCCCAGCATTTT. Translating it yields CASSTQVNQPQHF.

CDR3 bases: TGTGCCAGCAGCGTAGGTGTGAGTGGGACGGGGGGCACAGATACGCAGTATTTT. Amino acid sequence: CASSVGVSGTGGTDTQYF. The V and J genes are TRBV9 and TRBJ2-3; D is possibly TRBD2 (6 bases). The germline CDR1 and CDR2 sequences are SGDLS and YYNGEE. Deletions cut 0 bases from V and 1 base from J, with 18 bases between. CDR3 size: 18 residues.

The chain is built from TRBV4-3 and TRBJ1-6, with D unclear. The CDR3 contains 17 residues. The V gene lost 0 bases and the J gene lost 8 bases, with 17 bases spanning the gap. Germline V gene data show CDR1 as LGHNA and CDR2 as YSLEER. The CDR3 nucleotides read TGCGCCAGCAGCCAAGAGGAAGATTCCTATGATTATTCACCCCTCCACTTT. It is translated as CASSQEEDSYDYSPLHF.

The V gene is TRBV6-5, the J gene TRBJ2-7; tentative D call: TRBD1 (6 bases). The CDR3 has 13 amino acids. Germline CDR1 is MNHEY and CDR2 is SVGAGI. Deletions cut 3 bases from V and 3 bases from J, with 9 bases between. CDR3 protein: CASSYLGGYEQYF. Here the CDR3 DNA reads TGTGCCAGCAGTTATTTAGGGGGCTACGAGCAGTACTTC.

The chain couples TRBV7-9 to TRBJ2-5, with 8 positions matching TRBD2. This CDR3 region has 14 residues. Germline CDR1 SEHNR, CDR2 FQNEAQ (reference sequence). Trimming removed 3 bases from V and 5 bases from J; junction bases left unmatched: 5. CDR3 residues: CASSLGAGAETQYF. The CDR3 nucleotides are TGTGCCAGCAGCTTGGGAGCGGGGGCGGAGACCCAGTACTTC. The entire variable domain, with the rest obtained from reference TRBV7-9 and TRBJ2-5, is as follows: DTGVSQNPRHKITKRGQNVTFRCDPISEHNRLYWYRQTLGQGPEFLTYFQNEAQLEKSRLLSDRFSAERPKGSFSTLEIQRTEQGDSAMYLCASSLGAGAETQYFGPGTRLLVL.

The CDR3 DNA reads TGTGCCAGCAGTAGGGGACTAGGGACTAACTCCGAGCAGTACTTC. Residues: CASSRGLGTNSEQYF. The chain is built from TRBV6-1 and TRBJ2-7; 8 bases match TRBD2. The germline V gene has CDR1 MNHNS and CDR2 SASEGT. V shed 5 bases, J shed 6 bases, and the junction held 12 bases outside the gene matches. The CDR3 length is 15 residues.

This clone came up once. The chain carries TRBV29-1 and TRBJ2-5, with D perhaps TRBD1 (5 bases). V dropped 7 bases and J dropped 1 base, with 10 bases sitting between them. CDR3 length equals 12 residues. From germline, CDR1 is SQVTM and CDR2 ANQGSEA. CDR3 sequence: CSGGHPQETQYF. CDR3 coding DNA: TGCAGCGGAGGACACCCCCAAGAGACCCAGTACTTC.

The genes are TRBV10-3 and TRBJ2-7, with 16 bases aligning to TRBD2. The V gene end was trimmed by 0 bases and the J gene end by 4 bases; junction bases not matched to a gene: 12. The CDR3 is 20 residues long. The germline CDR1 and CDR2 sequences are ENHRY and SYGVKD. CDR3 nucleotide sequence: TGTGCCATCAGTGAGTCCCGAGGGACTAGCGGGGGGGCATCGGCGTACGAGCAGTACTTC. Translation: CAISESRGTSGGASAYEQYF.

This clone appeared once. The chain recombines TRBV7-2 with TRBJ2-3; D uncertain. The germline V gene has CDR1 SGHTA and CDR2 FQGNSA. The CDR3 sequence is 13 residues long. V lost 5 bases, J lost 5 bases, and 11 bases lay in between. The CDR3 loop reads CASSSGVGDTQYF. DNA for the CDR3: TGTGCCAGCAGCAGTGGGGTTGGAGATACGCAGTATTTT.

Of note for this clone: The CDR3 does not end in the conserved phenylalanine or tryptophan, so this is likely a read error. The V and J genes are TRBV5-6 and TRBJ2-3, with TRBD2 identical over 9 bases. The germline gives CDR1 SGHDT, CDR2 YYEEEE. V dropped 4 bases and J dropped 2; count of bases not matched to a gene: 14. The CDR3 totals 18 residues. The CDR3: CASSEYLRASGITDTQYL. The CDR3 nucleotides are TGTGCCAGCAGCGAATACCTTAGGGCTAGCGGGATCACAGATACGCAGTATTTG.

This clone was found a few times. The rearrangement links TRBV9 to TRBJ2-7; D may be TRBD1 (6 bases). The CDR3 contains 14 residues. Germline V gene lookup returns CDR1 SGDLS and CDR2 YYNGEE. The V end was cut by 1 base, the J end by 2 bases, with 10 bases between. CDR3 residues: CASSVRDTPYEQYF. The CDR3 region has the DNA TGTGCCAGCAGCGTAAGGGACACTCCCTACGAGCAGTACTTC. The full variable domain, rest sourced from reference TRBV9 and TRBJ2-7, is DSGVTQTPKHLITATGQRVTLRCSPRSGDLSVYWYQQSLDQGLQFLIQYYNGEERAKGNILERFSAQQFPDLHSELNLSSLELGDSALYFCASSVRDTPYEQYFGPGTRLTVT.

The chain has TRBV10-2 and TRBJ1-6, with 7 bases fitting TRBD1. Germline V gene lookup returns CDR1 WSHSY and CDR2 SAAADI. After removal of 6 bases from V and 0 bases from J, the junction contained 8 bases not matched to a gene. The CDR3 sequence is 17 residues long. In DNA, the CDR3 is TGCGCCAGCAGCTGGGACAGCCTTGGCTCCTATAATTCACCCCTCCACTTT. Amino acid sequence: CASSWDSLGSYNSPLHF.

CDR3 coding DNA: TGTGCCAGCAGCCCGGACGAGGGTCAGCCCCAGCATTTT. Its translation is CASSPDEGQPQHF. This rearrangement joins TRBV7-2 to TRBJ1-5; no clear D gene. V dropped 5 bases and J dropped 6 bases, with 11 bases sitting between them. CDR1 and CDR2 (germline): SGHTA, FQGNSA. This CDR3 is built from 13 residues.

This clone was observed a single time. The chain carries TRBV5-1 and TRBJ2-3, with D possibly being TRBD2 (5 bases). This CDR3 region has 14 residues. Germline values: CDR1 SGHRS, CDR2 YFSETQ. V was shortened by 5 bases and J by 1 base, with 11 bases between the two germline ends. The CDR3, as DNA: TGCGCCAGCAGTCAGGTGCGGGGCACAGATACGCAGTATTTT. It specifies CASSQVRGTDTQYF.

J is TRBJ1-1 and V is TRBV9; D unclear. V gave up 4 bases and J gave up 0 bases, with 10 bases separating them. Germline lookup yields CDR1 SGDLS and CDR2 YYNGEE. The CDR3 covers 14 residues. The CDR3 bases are TGTGCCAGCAGCCCGTTTGCCTTGAACACTGAAGCTTTCTTT. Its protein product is CASSPFALNTEAFF.

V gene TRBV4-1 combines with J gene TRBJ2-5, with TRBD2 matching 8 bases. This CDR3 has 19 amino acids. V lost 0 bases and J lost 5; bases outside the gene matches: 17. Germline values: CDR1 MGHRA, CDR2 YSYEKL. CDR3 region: CASSQDYAGGPSLAETQYF. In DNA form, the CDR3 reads TGCGCCAGCAGCCAAGACTACGCGGGGGGCCCCTCCTTGGCGGAGACCCAGTACTTC.

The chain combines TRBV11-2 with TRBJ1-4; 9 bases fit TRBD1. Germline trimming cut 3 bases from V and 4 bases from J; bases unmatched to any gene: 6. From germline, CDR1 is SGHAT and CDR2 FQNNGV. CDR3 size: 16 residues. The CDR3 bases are TGTGCCAGCAGCTTGGGTGCGGACAGGGGTAATGAAAAACTGTTTTTT. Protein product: CASSLGADRGNEKLFF.

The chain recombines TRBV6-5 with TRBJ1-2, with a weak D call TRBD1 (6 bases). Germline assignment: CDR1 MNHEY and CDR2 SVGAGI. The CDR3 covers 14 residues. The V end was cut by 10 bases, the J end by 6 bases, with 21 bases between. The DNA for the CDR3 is TGTGCCACCGAAGGGGGGGGCCAGCATAATGGCTACACCTTC. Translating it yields CATEGGGQHNGYTF.

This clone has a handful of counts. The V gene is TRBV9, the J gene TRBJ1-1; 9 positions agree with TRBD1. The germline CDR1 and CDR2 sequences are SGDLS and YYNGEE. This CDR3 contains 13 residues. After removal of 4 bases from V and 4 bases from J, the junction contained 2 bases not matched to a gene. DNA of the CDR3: TGTGCCAGCAGCACGACAGGGGGCACTGAAGCTTTCTTT. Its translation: CASSTTGGTEAFF.

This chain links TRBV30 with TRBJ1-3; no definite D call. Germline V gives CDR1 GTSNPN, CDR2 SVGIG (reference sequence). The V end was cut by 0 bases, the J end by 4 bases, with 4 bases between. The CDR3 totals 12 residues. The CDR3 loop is CAWSVSGNTIYF. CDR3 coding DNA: TGTGCCTGGAGTGTATCGGGAAACACCATATATTTT.

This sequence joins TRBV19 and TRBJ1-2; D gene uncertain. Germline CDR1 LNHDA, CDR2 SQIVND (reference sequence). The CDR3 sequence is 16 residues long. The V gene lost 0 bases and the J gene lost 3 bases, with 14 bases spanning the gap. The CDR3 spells CASSIDVRITDYGYTF. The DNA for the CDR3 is TGTGCCAGTAGTATAGATGTGAGGATAACGGACTATGGCTACACCTTC.

Written as DNA, the CDR3 is TGTGCCAGCAGCTCGACTAGTCTCCCGGCGCAGTACTTC. It encodes CASSSTSLPAQYF. The V gene is TRBV7-2, the J gene TRBJ2-7; D perhaps matches TRBD2 (6 bases). V was pared by 4 bases and J by 9 bases, with 16 bases between. Germline values: CDR1 SGHTA, CDR2 FQGNSA. This CDR3 is 13 amino acids long.

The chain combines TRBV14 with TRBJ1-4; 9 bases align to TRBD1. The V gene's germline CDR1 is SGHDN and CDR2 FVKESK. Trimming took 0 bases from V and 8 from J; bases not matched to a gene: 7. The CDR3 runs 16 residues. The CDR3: CASSQEYAGTGEKLFF. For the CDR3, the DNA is TGTGCCAGCAGCCAAGAATATGCAGGGACAGGGGAAAAACTGTTTTTT.

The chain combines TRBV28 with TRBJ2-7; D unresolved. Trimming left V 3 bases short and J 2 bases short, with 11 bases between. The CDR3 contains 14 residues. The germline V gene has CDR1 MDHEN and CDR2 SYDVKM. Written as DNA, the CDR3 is TGTGCCAGCAGTTTGGCCCTCCCGACCTACGAGCAGTACTTC. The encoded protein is CASSLALPTYEQYF. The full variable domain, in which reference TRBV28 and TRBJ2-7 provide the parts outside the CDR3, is DVKVTQSSRYLVKRTGEKVFLECVQDMDHENMFWYRQDPGLGLRLIYFSYDVKMKEKGDIPEGYSVSREKKERFSLILESASTNQTSMYLCASSLALPTYEQYFGPGTRLTVT.

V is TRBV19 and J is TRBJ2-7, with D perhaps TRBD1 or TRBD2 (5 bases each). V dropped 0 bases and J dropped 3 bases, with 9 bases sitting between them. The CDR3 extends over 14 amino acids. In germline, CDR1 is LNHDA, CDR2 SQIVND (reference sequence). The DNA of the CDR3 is TGTGCCAGTAGTATAGACAGGGACGGCTACGAGCAGTACTTC. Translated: CASSIDRDGYEQYF.

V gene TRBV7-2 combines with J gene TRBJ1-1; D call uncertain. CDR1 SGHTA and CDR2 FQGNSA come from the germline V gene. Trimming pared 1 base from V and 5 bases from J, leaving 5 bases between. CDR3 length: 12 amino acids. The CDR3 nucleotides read TGTGCCAGCAGCTTAGGTTGGACTGAAGCTTTCTTT. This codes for CASSLGWTEAFF.

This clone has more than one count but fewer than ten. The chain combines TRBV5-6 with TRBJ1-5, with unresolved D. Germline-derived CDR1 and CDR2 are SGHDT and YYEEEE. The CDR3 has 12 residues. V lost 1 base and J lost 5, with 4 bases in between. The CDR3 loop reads CASSLPDQPQHF. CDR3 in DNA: TGTGCCAGCAGCTTGCCTGATCAGCCCCAGCATTTT. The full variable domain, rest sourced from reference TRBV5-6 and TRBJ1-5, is DAGVTQSPTHLIKTRGQQVTLRCSPKSGHDTVSWYQQALGQGPQFIFQYYEEEERQRGNFPDRFSGHQFPNYSSELNVNALLLGDSALYLCASSLPDQPQHFGDGTRLSIL.